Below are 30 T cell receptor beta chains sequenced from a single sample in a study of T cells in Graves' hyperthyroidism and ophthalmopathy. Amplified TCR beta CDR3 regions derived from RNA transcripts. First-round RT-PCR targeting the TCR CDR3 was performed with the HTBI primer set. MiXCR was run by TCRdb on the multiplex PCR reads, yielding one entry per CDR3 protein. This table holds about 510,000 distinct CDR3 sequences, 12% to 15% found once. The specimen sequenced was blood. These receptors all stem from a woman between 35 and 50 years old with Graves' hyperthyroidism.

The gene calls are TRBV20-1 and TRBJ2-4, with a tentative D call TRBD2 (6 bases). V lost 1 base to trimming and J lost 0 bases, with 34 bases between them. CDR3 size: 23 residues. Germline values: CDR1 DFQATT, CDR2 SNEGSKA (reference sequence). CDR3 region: CSARAPDAGSGFGTGLAKNIQYF. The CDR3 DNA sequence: TGCAGTGCTAGAGCTCCCGACGCCGGGAGTGGGTTCGGAACCGGACTAGCCAAAAACATTCAGTACTTC.

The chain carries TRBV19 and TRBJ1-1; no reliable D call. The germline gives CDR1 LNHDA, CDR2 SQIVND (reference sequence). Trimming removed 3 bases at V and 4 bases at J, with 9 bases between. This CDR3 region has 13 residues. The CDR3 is CASSIGMATEAFF. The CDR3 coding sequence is TGTGCCAGTAGTATTGGGATGGCCACTGAAGCTTTCTTT.

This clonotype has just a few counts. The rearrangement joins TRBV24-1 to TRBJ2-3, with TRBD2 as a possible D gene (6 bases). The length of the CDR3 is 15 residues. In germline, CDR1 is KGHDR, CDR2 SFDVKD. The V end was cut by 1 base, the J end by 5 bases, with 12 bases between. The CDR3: CATSDFTGAGDTQYF. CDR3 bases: TGTGCCACCAGTGATTTTACGGGAGCAGGAGATACGCAGTATTTT.

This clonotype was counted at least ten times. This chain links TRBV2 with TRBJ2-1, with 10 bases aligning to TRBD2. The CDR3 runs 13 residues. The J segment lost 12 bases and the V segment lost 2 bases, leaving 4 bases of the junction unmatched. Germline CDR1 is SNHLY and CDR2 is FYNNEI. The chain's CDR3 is CASSESGGVRQFF. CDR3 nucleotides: TGTGCCAGCAGTGAAAGCGGGGGGGTAAGGCAGTTCTTC.

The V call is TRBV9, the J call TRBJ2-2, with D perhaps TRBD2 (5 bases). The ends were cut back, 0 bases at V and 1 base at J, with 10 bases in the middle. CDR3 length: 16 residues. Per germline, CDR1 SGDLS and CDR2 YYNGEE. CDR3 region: CASSVEPSGNTGELFF. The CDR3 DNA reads TGTGCCAGCAGCGTAGAACCAAGCGGGAACACCGGGGAGCTGTTTTTT.

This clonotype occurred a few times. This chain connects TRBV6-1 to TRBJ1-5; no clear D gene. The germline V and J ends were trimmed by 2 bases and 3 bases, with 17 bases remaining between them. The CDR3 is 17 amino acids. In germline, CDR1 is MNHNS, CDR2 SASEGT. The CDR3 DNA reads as TGTGCCAGCAGTGAACTGGGAGGAGGGATCTCCAATCAGCCCCAGCATTTT. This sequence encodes CASSELGGGISNQPQHF.

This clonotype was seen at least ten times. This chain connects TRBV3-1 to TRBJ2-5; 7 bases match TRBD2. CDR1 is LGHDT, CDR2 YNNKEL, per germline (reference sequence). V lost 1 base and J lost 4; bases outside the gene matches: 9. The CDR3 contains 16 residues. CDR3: CASSQGGAGVGETQYF. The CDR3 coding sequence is TGTGCCAGCAGCCAAGGTGGTGCGGGAGTAGGAGAGACCCAGTACTTC.

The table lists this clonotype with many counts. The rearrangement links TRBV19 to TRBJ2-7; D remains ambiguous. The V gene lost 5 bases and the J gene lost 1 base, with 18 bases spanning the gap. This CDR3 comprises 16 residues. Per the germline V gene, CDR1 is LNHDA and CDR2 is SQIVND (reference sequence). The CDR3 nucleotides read TGTGCCAGTAGTCCGTTAGCTAGTATGGGATCCTACGAGCAGTACTTC. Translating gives CASSPLASMGSYEQYF. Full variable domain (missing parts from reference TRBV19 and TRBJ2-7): DGGITQSPKYLFRKEGQNVTLSCEQNLNHDAMYWYRQDPGQGLRLIYYSQIVNDFQKGDIAEGYSVSREKKESFPLTVTSAQKNPTAFYLCASSPLASMGSYEQYFGPGTRLTVT.

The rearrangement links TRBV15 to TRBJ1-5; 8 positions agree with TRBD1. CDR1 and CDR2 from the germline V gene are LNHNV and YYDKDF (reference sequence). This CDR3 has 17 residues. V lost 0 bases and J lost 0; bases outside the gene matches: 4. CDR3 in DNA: TGTGCCACCAGCAGAGAGTGGGGGACAGGTAGCAATCAGCCCCAGCATTTT. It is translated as CATSREWGTGSNQPQHF.

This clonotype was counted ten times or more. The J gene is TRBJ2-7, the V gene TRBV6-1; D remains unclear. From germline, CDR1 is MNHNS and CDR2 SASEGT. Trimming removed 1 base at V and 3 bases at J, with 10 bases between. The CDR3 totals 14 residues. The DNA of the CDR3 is TGTGCCAGCAGTGAAGTCAGTGGAAACTACGAGCAGTACTTC. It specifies CASSEVSGNYEQYF.

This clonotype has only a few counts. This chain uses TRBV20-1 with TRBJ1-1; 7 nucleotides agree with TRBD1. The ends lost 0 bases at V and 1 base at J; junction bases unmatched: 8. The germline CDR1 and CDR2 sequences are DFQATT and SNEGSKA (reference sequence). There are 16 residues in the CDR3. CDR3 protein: CSARDSGDSSNTEAFF. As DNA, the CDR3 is TGCAGTGCTAGAGATAGTGGGGACAGCTCGAACACTGAAGCTTTCTTT.

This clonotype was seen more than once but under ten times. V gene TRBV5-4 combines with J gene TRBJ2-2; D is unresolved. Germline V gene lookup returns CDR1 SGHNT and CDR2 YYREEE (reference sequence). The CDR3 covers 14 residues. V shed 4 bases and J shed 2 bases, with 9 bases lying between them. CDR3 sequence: CASSPPSNTGELFF. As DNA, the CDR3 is TGTGCCAGCAGCCCACCATCCAACACCGGGGAGCTGTTTTTT.

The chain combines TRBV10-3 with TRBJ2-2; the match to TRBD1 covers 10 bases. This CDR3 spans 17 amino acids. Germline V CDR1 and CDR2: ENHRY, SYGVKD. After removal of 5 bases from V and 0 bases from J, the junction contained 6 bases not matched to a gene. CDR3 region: CAISMGQGIANTGELFF. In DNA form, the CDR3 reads TGTGCCATCAGTATGGGACAGGGGATCGCGAACACCGGGGAGCTGTTTTTT.

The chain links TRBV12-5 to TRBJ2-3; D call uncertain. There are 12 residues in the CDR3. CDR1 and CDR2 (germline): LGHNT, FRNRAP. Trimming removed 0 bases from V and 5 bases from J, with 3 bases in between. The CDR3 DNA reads TGTGCTAGTGGTTTGGTGGGAGATACGCAGTATTTT. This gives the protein CASGLVGDTQYF. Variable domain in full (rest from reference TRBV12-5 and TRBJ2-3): DARVTQTPRHKVTEMGQEVTMRCQPILGHNTVFWYRQTMMQGLELLAYFRNRAPLDDSGMPKDRFSAEMPDATLATLKIQPSEPRDSAVYFCASGLVGDTQYFGPGTRLTVL.

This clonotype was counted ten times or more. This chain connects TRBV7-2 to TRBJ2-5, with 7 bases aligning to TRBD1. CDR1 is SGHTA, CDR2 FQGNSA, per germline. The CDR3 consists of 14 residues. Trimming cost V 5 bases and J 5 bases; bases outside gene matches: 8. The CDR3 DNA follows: TGTGCCAGCAGCCTACGCAGGGGGTCCGAGACCCAGTACTTC. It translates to CASSLRRGSETQYF.

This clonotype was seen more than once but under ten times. Here the CDR3 reads CASSLVSTNYGYTF. The CDR3 nucleotides are TGTGCCAGCAGCTTGGTCAGTACTAACTATGGCTACACCTTC. The chain employs TRBV5-6 and TRBJ1-2; unclear D gene. This CDR3 contains 14 residues. Germline CDR1 is SGHDT and CDR2 is YYEEEE. V was pared by 0 bases and J by 0 bases, with 6 bases between.

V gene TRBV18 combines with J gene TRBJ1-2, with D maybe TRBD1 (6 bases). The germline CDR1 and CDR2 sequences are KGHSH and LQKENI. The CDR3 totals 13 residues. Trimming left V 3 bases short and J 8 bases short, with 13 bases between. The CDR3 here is CASSPVGGGGYTF. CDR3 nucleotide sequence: TGTGCCAGCTCACCTGTTGGGGGCGGAGGCTACACCTTC.

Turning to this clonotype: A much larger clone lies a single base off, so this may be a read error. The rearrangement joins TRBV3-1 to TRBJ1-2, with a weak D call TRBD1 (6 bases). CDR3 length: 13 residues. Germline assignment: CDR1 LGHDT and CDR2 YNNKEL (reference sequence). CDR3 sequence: CASSRDTAAGHTF. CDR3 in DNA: TGTGCCAGCAGCCGGGACACAGCGGCTGGCCACACCTTC.

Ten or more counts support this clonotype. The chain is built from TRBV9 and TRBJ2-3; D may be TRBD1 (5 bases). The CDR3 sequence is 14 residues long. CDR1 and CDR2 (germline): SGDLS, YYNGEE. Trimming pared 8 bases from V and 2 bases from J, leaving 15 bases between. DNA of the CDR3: TGTGCCAGTGCGTCAACGACAGACACAGATACGCAGTATTTT. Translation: CASASTTDTDTQYF.

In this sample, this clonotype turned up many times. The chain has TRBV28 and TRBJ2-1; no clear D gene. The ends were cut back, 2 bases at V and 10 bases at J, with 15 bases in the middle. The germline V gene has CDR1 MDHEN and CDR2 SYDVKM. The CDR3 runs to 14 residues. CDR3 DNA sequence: TGTGCCAGCAGTTTACCCACCACCCGGTCGGAGCAGTTCTTC. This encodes CASSLPTTRSEQFF.

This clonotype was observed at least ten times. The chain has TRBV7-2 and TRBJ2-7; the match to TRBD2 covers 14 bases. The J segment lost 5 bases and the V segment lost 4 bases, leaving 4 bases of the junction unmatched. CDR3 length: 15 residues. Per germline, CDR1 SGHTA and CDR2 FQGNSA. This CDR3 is CASSSSGLAGDEQYF. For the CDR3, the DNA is TGTGCCAGCAGCTCCTCGGGACTAGCGGGGGACGAGCAGTACTTC.

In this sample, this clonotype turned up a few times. CDR3 in DNA: TGTGCCAGCAGTGAAGGACTAGCGGGCTACGAGCAGTACTTC. Translated, it gives CASSEGLAGYEQYF. The V gene is TRBV6-1, the J gene TRBJ2-7; 10 positions agree with TRBD2. Germline CDR1 is MNHNS and CDR2 is SASEGT. The V gene end was trimmed by 1 base and the J gene end by 3 bases; junction bases not matched to a gene: 0. This CDR3 is built from 14 residues.

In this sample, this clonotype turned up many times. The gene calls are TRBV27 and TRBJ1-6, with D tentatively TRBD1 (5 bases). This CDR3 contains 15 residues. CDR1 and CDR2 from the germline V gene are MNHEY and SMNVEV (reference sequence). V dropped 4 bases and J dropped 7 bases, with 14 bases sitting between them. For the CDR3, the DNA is TGTGCCAGCAGTTCGCTCGGGACGAAAAATTCACCCCTCCACTTT. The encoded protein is CASSSLGTKNSPLHF.

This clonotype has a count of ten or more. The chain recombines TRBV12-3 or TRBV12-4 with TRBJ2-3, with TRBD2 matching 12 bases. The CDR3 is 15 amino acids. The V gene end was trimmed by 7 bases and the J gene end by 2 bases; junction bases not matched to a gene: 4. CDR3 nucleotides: TGTGCCAGCACCCTAGCGGGAGGGAACACAGATACGCAGTATTTT. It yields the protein CASTLAGGNTDTQYF.

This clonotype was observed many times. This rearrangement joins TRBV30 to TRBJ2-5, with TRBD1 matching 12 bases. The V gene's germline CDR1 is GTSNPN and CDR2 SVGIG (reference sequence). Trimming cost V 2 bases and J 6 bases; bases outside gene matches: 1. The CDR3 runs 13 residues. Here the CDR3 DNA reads TGTGCCTGGAGTAGGGACAGGGGGCAGACCCAGTACTTC. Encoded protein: CAWSRDRGQTQYF.

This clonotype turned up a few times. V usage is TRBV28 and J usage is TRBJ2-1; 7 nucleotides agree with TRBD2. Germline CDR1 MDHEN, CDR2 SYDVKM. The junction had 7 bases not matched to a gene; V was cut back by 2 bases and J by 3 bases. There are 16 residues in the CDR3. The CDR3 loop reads CASSLRGSGIYNEQFF. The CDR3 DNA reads TGTGCCAGCAGTTTAAGGGGCAGCGGGATCTACAATGAGCAGTTCTTC.

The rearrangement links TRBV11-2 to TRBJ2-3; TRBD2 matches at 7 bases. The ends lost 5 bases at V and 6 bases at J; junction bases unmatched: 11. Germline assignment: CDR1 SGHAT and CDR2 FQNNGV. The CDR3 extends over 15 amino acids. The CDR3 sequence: CASSLSGKQADTQYF. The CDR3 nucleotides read TGTGCCAGCAGCCTGAGCGGGAAACAGGCGGATACGCAGTATTTT. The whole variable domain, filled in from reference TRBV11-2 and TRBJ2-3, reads EAGVAQSPRYKIIEKRQSVAFWCNPISGHATLYWYQQILGQGPKLLIQFQNNGVVDDSQLPKDRFSAERLKGVDSTLKIQPAKLEDSAVYLCASSLSGKQADTQYFGPGTRLTVL.

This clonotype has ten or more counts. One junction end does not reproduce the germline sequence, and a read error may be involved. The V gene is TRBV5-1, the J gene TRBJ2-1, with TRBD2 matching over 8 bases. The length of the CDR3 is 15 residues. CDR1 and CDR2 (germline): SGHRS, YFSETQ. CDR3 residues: CASSLVAGSTNEQFF. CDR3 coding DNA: TGCGCCAGCAGTTTGGTAGCGGGGAGTACGAATGAGCAGTTCTTC. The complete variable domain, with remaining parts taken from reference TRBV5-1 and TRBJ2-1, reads KAGVTQTPRYLIKTRGQQVTLSCSPISGHRSVSWYQQTPGQGLQFLFEYFSETQRNKGNFPGRFSGRQFSNSRSEMNVSTLELGDSALYLCASSLVAGSTNEQFFGPGTRLTVL.

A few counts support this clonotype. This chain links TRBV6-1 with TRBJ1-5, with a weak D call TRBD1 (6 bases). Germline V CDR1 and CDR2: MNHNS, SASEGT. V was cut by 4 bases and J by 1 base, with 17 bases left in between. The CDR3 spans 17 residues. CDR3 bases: TGTGCCAGCAGTGGCTCGGGGGGCTCGGACAGCAATCAGCCCCAGCATTTT. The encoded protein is CASSGSGGSDSNQPQHF.

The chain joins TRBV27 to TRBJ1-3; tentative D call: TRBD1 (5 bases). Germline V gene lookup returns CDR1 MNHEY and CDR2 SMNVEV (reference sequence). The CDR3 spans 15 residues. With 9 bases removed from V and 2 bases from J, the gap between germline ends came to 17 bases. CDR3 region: CASRPRGTAGNTIYF. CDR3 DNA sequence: TGTGCCAGTCGACCCCGGGGGACTGCTGGAAACACCATATATTTT.